The rows below give T cell receptor beta chains drawn from one sample of a study of somatic mutations in cytotoxic T cells in rheumatoid arthritis. This table comes from immunoSEQ multiplex PCR, and its TCRdb copy is limited to in-frame clones, with some not included. This table holds some 40,000 clones, approximately 84% found once. Sequenced material: CD8+ T cells sorted from blood. These receptors were taken from a man in his forties in good health. Each CDR3 is given with its conserved first and last residue. A D gene is named only where the DNA matches it firmly. Clone size is stated in some rows and not others, as once, few, many or a class when expanded.

clone_size	v_call	j_call	d_call	cdr3_aa	cdr3_nt
medium-sized	TRBV6-1	TRBJ2-3	TRBD1	CASQGQGDTDTQYF	TGTGCCAGCCAGGGACAGGGTGACACAGATACGCAGTATTTT
.	TRBV6-5	TRBJ2-1	.	CASSYSSRRSNEQFF	TGTGCCAGCAGTTACTCGAGTCGGAGGAGCAATGAGCAGTTCTTC
.	TRBV6-5	TRBJ2-7	.	CASSPGSPYEQYF	TGTGCCAGCAGTCCCGGATCCCCCTACGAGCAGTACTTC
.	TRBV28	TRBJ2-2	.	CASSLSRELFF	TGTGCCAGCAGTTTGTCAAGGGAGCTGTTTTTT
.	TRBV14	TRBJ2-1	.	CASSLRDNPMEQFF	TGTGCCAGCAGCCTGCGGGACAACCCAATGGAGCAGTTCTTC
.	TRBV6-5	TRBJ2-1	TRBD1	CASSGTGSSYNEQFF	TGTGCCAGCAGCGGGACAGGGAGCTCCTACAATGAGCAGTTCTTC
.	TRBV5-5	TRBJ2-7	TRBD2	CASSGARETGYEQYF	TGTGCCAGCAGCGGCGCGCGGGAGACGGGGTACGAGCAGTACTTC
.	TRBV11-1	TRBJ2-3	.	CASSLAKGPPLTDTQYF	TGTGCCAGCAGCTTAGCGAAGGGGCCGCCCCTCACAGATACGCAGTATTTT
.	TRBV28	TRBJ2-1	TRBD2	CASSSGGEQFF	TGTGCCAGCTCTTCCGGGGGGGAGCAGTTCTTC
.	TRBV27	TRBJ1-2	.	CASSLEGGQRFYGYTF	TGTGCCAGCAGTTTAGAAGGGGGGCAACGTTTTTATGGCTACACCTTC
.	TRBV6-6	TRBJ2-1	.	CASGIGSYNEQFF	TGTGCCAGCGGAATAGGATCCTACAATGAGCAGTTCTTC
.	TRBV5-5	TRBJ2-2	TRBD2	CASSLGLAEGFGTGELFF	TGTGCCAGCAGCCTAGGACTAGCGGAGGGGTTTGGGACCGGGGAGCTGTTTTTT
few	TRBV28	TRBJ1-1	.	CASSPGSFEAFF	TGTGCCAGCAGTCCGGGGAGCTTTGAAGCTTTCTTT
.	TRBV27	TRBJ2-5	.	CASSPAVGWETQYF	TGTGCCAGCAGTCCAGCGGTAGGGTGGGAGACCCAGTACTTC
.	TRBV27	TRBJ1-2	TRBD1	CASSPGGSGGYTF	TGTGCCAGCAGTCCAGGGGGCTCGGGGGGCTACACCTTC
.	TRBV18	TRBJ2-1	TRBD2	CASSSAGTISSYNEQFF	TGTGCCAGCTCATCAGCGGGGACTATAAGCTCCTACAATGAGCAGTTCTTC
.	TRBV7-6	TRBJ1-1	.	CASSRRGNTEAFF	TGTGCCAGCAGCCGCAGGGGGAACACTGAAGCTTTCTTT
.	TRBV27	TRBJ2-1	.	CASNPPGAAHPPNEQFF	TGTGCCAGCAACCCTCCCGGCGCGGCCCACCCACCCAATGAGCAGTTCTTC
.	TRBV6-1	TRBJ1-1	TRBD1	CASSRDRGGNTEAFF	TGTGCCAGCAGCCGGGACAGGGGAGGGAACACTGAAGCTTTCTTT
once	TRBV13	TRBJ2-3	.	CASSLDWDTQYF	TGTGCCAGCAGCTTAGACTGGGATACGCAGTATTTT
.	TRBV9	TRBJ2-2	.	CASSPPHGDSNTGELFF	TGTGCCAGCAGCCCACCACATGGCGACTCGAACACCGGGGAGCTGTTTTTT
few	TRBV7-9	TRBJ1-1	.	CASILAVANTEAFF	TGTGCCAGCATCTTAGCCGTTGCGAACACTGAAGCTTTCTTT
.	TRBV14	TRBJ1-1	.	CASSLTANTEAFF	TGTGCCAGCAGCCTTACAGCGAACACTGAAGCTTTCTTT
once	TRBV27	TRBJ2-1	.	CAIQSGSYNEQFF	TGTGCCATCCAGTCCGGCTCCTACAATGAGCAGTTCTTC
.	TRBV18	TRBJ2-1	TRBD2	CASSTGLAGEWGYNEQFF	TGTGCCAGCTCAACGGGACTAGCGGGAGAGTGGGGCTACAATGAGCAGTTCTTC
once	TRBV28	TRBJ2-7	TRBD1	CASRPDRGAYEQYF	TGTGCCAGCAGACCTGACAGGGGGGCCTACGAGCAGTACTTC
.	TRBV27	TRBJ2-1	TRBD1	CASRPGGSEQFF	TGTGCCAGCAGACCAGGGGGCTCTGAGCAGTTCTTC
.	TRBV6-5	TRBJ2-1	.	CASSYSTHWTEQFF	TGTGCCAGCAGTTACTCGACTCATTGGACCGAGCAGTTCTTC
once	TRBV11-2	TRBJ1-1	.	CASSLFRVVNTEAFF	TGTGCCAGCAGCCTGTTCAGGGTCGTGAACACTGAAGCTTTCTTT
.	TRBV7-3	TRBJ2-3	TRBD1	CASSLTGGAADTQYF	TGTGCCAGCAGCTTGACAGGGGGCGCGGCAGATACGCAGTATTTT
.	TRBV2	TRBJ1-2	.	CASREAGGYGYTF	TGTGCCAGCAGGGAGGCGGGTGGCTATGGCTACACCTTC
.	TRBV27	TRBJ2-2	TRBD2	CASSPGLAGGGELFF	TGTGCCAGCAGTCCAGGACTAGCGGGAGGCGGGGAGCTGTTTTTT
.	TRBV27	TRBJ1-5	TRBD1	CASARTGNNQPQHF	TGTGCCAGCGCCCGGACAGGGAACAATCAGCCCCAGCATTTT
.	TRBV7-9	TRBJ2-7	.	CASSPRTGSYEQYF	TGTGCCAGCAGCCCCCGGACGGGATCCTACGAGCAGTACTTC
.	TRBV28	TRBJ2-7	TRBD1	CASSLRDSTYEQYF	TGTGCCAGCAGTTTAAGGGACAGCACCTACGAGCAGTACTTC
.	TRBV29-1	TRBJ2-7	TRBD1	CSVYYRDRPYEQYF	TGCAGCGTCTATTACCGGGACAGGCCCTACGAGCAGTACTTC